The clone carrying this TCR beta chain showed up just a few times. Its antigen remains unknown. A J-beta primer mix and a sample-barcoded 5' primer were used in a second PCR of about 6 to 12 cycles. One entry per CDR3 protein, called by TCRdb with MiXCR from the 5' RACE reads. The top ten clones hold about an eighth of a sample with about 1.1 million distinct CDR3 sequences, around two fifths of them seen once. The sample originates from a study of blood T cells in healthy people across ages. Overall study: Using template switching, researchers captured about one barcoded beta molecule for each two T cells.

General observations from the study: Using unsorted PBMCs precluded a conclusive naive versus antigen-experienced comparison.

This CDR3 spans 17 amino acids. V was cut by 1 base and J by 0 bases, with 12 bases left in between. No fewer than 7 million PBMCs went into each sample. The V and J genes are TRBV12-3 or TRBV12-4 and TRBJ1-4; the D is unclear. This clonotype was sampled from a man aged 18 to 29 in good health. The specimen sequenced was blood. The CDR3 is CASSLVASLATNEKLFF. In DNA form, the CDR3 reads TGTGCCAGCAGTTTAGTGGCCAGCCTGGCAACTAATGAAAAACTGTTTTTT.